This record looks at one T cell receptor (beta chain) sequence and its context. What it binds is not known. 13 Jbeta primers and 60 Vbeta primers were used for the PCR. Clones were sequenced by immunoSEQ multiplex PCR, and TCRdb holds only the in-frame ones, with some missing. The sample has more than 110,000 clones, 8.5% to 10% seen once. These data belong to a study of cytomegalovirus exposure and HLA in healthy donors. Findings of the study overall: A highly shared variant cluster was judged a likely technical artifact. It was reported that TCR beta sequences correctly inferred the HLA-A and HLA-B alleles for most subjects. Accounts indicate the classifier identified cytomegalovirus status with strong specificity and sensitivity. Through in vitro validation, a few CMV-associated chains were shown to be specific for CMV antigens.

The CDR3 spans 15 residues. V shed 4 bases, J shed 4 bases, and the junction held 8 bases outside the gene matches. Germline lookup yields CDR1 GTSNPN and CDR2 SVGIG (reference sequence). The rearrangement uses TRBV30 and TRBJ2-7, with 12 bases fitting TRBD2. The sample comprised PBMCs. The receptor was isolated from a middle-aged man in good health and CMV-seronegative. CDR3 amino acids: CAWKIGLAGPYEQYF. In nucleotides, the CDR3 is TGTGCCTGGAAGATAGGACTAGCGGGGCCGTACGAGCAGTACTTC.